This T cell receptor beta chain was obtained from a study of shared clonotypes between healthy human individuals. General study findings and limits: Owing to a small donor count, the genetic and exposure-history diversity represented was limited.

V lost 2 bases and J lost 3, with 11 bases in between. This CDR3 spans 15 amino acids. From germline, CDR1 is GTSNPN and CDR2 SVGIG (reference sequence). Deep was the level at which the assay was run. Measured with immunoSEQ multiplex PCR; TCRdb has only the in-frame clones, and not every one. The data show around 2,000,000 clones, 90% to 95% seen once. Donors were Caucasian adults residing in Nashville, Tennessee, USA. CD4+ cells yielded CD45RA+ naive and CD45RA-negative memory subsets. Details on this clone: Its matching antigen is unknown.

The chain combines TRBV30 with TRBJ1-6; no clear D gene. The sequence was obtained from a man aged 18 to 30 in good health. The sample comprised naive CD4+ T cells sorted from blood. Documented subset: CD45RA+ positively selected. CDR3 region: CAWSPPVFYNSPLHF. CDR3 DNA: TGTGCCTGGAGTCCTCCAGTTTTCTATAATTCACCCCTCCACTTT. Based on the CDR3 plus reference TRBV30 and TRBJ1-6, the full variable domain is SQTIHQWPATLVQPVGSPLSLECTVEGTSNPNLYWYRQAAGRGLQLLFYSVGIGQISSEVPQNLSASRPQDRQFILSSKKLLLSDSGFYLCAWSPPVFYNSPLHFGNGTRLTVT.